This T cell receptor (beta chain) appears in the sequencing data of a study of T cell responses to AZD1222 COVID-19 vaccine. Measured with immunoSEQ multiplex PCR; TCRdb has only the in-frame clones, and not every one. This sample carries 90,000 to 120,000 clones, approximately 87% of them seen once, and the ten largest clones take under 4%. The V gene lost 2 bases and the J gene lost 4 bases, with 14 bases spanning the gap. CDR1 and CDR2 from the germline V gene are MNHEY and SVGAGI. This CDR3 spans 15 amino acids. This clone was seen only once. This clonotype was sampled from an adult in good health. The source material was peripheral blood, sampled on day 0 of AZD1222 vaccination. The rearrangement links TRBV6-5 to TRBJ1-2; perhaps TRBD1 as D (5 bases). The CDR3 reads CASSYTFGTGYGYTF. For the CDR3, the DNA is TGTGCCAGCAGTTACACGTTCGGGACGGGCTATGGCTACACCTTC.